This T cell receptor (beta chain) was recorded in a study of cytomegalovirus exposure and HLA in healthy donors. This PCR relied on a set of 60 Vbeta primers and 13 Jbeta primers. The method was immunoSEQ multiplex PCR; TCRdb's version includes in-frame clones alone and lacks a portion of them. Here the sample spans about 150,000 clones, less than 85% being singletons. Input material: PBMCs. The clonotype was recovered from a woman between 45 and 60 years old in good health and CMV-seropositive.

The CDR3: CAIKRDRGFNTDTQYF. The CDR3 region has the DNA TGTGCCATCAAAAGGGACAGGGGATTTAACACAGATACGCAGTATTTT. The rearrangement uses TRBV10-3 and TRBJ2-3, with TRBD1 identical over 10 bases. The V and J ends lost 7 bases and 2 bases, in that order; junction bases with no gene match: 9. CDR3 length: 16 residues. Germline values: CDR1 ENHRY, CDR2 SYGVKD.